A single sample is the source of the 19 T cell receptor beta chains below, sequenced in a study of cytomegalovirus exposure and HLA in healthy donors. PCR involved 60 Vbeta and 13 Jbeta primers. Some clones are missing from TCRdb's copy, which holds only in-frame ones; the method was immunoSEQ multiplex PCR. The sample consists of 120,000 to 150,000 clones, 68% of them appearing once. Sequenced input: PBMCs. The receptors here all came from a man in his 60s in good health and CMV-seronegative.

This chain uses TRBV7-2 with TRBJ2-7; TRBD2 matches 11 bases. The CDR3 runs 18 residues. V shed 4 bases, J shed 0 bases, and the junction held 11 bases outside the gene matches. CDR1 is SGHTA and CDR2 is FQGNSA in the germline V gene. The CDR3 reads CASSSRTSGSLISYEQYF. CDR3 in DNA: TGTGCCAGCAGCTCCAGAACTAGCGGGAGCCTCATCTCCTACGAGCAGTACTTC.

The chain employs TRBV6-4 and TRBJ2-7; a weak D match, TRBD2 (5 bases). The CDR3 covers 13 residues. The V gene lost 2 bases and the J gene lost 2 bases, with 7 bases spanning the gap. Germline V gene data show CDR1 as MRHNA and CDR2 as SNTAGT. CDR3 nucleotides: TGTGCCAGCAGTGACGGGGAGCCCTACGAGCAGTACTTC. This sequence encodes CASSDGEPYEQYF.

This clone was counted a few times. This chain uses TRBV27 with TRBJ2-7, with D perhaps matching TRBD1 (6 bases). The CDR3 has 17 residues. In germline, CDR1 is MNHEY, CDR2 SMNVEV (reference sequence). Deletions cut 0 bases from V and 7 bases from J, with 22 bases between. This CDR3 is CASSLSLGTHLSGEQYF. In DNA form, the CDR3 reads TGTGCCAGCAGTTTATCTCTCGGGACACACCTAAGTGGAGAGCAGTACTTC.

V and J are TRBV10-2 and TRBJ2-7; the match to TRBD2 covers 12 bases. CDR1 and CDR2 (germline): WSHSY, SAAADI. The V and J ends lost 10 bases and 4 bases, in that order; junction bases with no gene match: 2. The CDR3 sequence is 12 residues long. The CDR3 here is CATGLAGYEQYF. The CDR3 nucleotides read TGCGCCACGGGACTAGCGGGTTACGAGCAGTACTTC.

The rearrangement links TRBV27 to TRBJ1-4; D is ambiguous. With 3 bases removed from V and 8 bases from J, the gap between germline ends came to 16 bases. Looked up from germline, CDR1 is MNHEY and CDR2 is SMNVEV (reference sequence). This CDR3 region has 15 residues. CDR3 loop: CASSFSGSEVEKLFF. As DNA, the CDR3 is TGTGCCAGCAGTTTTAGTGGGTCGGAGGTGGAAAAACTGTTTTTT.

The chain couples TRBV2 to TRBJ1-2, with TRBD1 matching over 7 bases. The V gene's germline CDR1 is SNHLY and CDR2 FYNNEI. The CDR3 has 14 amino acids. With V trimmed by 7 bases and J by 4 bases, 9 bases remained unmatched. CDR3 residues: CASTPGGPLYGYTF. The CDR3 DNA reads TGTGCCAGCACCCCAGGGGGGCCCCTCTATGGCTACACCTTC. Looking up the rest from reference TRBV2 and TRBJ1-2 gives the full variable domain: EPEVTQTPSHQVTQMGQEVILRCVPISNHLYFYWYRQILGQKVEFLVSFYNNEISEKSEIFDDQFSVERPDGSNFTLKIRSTKLEDSAMYFCASTPGGPLYGYTFGSGTRLTVV.

The V call is TRBV28, the J call TRBJ1-1; weak D call: TRBD1 (6 bases). V lost 5 bases, J lost 5 bases, and 12 bases lay in between. The CDR3 covers 13 residues. Per the germline V gene, CDR1 is MDHEN and CDR2 is SYDVKM. DNA for the CDR3: TGTGCCAGCAGTGGGACATCGAGGACTGAAGCTTTCTTT. This codes for CASSGTSRTEAFF.

A few counts support this clone. The CDR3 spells CASSYQGSGRATDTQYF. CDR3 coding DNA: TGTGCCAGCAGCTACCAAGGTAGCGGGAGGGCCACAGATACGCAGTATTTT. V gene TRBV9 combines with J gene TRBJ2-3, with TRBD2 matching over 11 bases. Germline V gene lookup returns CDR1 SGDLS and CDR2 YYNGEE. The CDR3 consists of 17 residues. Trimming removed 4 bases from V and 2 bases from J; junction bases left unmatched: 9.

This clone was detected only a few times. V is TRBV9 and J is TRBJ2-7; no clear D. The germline V and J ends were trimmed by 0 bases and 2 bases, with 9 bases remaining between them. CDR3 length: 14 residues. Per germline, CDR1 SGDLS and CDR2 YYNGEE. The CDR3 DNA is TGTGCCAGCAGCGTAGCTACGGAGACCTACGAGCAGTACTTC. It is translated as CASSVATETYEQYF.

A few counts support this clone. The rearrangement joins TRBV19 to TRBJ2-7; 9 bases line up with TRBD1. The germline CDR1 and CDR2 sequences are LNHDA and SQIVND (reference sequence). The CDR3 extends over 17 amino acids. V lost 4 bases and J lost 4; bases outside the gene matches: 14. CDR3 loop: CASSRLSGQGRIYEQYF. CDR3 bases: TGTGCCAGTAGTAGGCTCTCCGGACAGGGGCGGATATACGAGCAGTACTTC.

The chain combines TRBV19 with TRBJ2-7; TRBD1 might be the D (6 bases). Germline CDR1 LNHDA, CDR2 SQIVND (reference sequence). The ends were cut back, 7 bases at V and 2 bases at J, with 27 bases in the middle. The CDR3 length is 18 residues. CDR3 sequence: CASTPWGIGTRGPYEQYF. Written as DNA, the CDR3 is TGTGCCAGTACCCCCTGGGGGATTGGGACAAGGGGTCCCTACGAGCAGTACTTC.

CDR3 residues: CASSLLNQPQHF. Here the CDR3 DNA reads TGTGCCAGCAGCTTACTTAATCAGCCCCAGCATTTT. The rearrangement links TRBV7-6 to TRBJ1-5; D is unclear. Trimming cost V 2 bases and J 4 bases, with 3 bases left between them. From germline, CDR1 is SGHVS and CDR2 FNYEAQ. The CDR3 totals 12 residues.

The chain employs TRBV4-2 and TRBJ1-1, with D perhaps TRBD1 (6 bases). The CDR3 extends over 14 amino acids. Germline assignment: CDR1 LGHNA and CDR2 YNFKEQ. Trimming shortened V by 0 bases and J by 4 bases, and 9 bases separated the two germline ends. Written as DNA, the CDR3 is TGTGCCAGCAGCCAAGAGGGGGCGGGCACTGAAGCTTTCTTT. This gives the protein CASSQEGAGTEAFF.

This chain links TRBV14 with TRBJ2-1; 9 bases fit TRBD2. CDR1 and CDR2 (germline): SGHDN, FVKESK. Losses at the gene ends were 0 bases for V and 9 bases for J; bases not matched to a gene: 9. The CDR3 sequence is 16 residues long. This CDR3 is CASSQDASGIASEQFF. The CDR3 DNA reads TGTGCCAGCAGCCAAGACGCTAGCGGGATCGCAAGTGAGCAGTTCTTC.

A few counts support this clone. The chain couples TRBV7-9 to TRBJ1-3; no firm D call. This CDR3 region has 16 residues. CDR1 is SEHNR, CDR2 FQNEAQ, per germline (reference sequence). Trimming removed 2 bases at V and 0 bases at J, with 11 bases between. Written as DNA, the CDR3 is TGTGCCAGCAGCTTAAACGGTCCGAGCTCTGGAAACACCATATATTTT. This translates into CASSLNGPSSGNTIYF.

The chain couples TRBV13 to TRBJ2-5; TRBD2 matches 8 bases. This CDR3 is 15 amino acids long. Germline V CDR1 and CDR2: PRHDT, FYEKMQ (reference sequence). J lost 2 bases, V lost 1 base, and 3 bases had no gene match. CDR3 nucleotide sequence: TGTGCCAGCAGCTTAGCGGGAGGGGGACAAGAGACCCAGTACTTC. As protein: CASSLAGGGQETQYF.

The rearrangement links TRBV4-2 to TRBJ2-3; TRBD2 matches at 14 bases. Trimming cost V 3 bases and J 2 bases; bases outside gene matches: 1. Germline V gene lookup returns CDR1 LGHNA and CDR2 YNFKEQ. The CDR3 has 16 amino acids. The CDR3 protein is CASSQGLAGDTDTQYF. For the CDR3, the DNA is TGTGCCAGCAGCCAGGGACTAGCGGGAGACACAGATACGCAGTATTTT.

The rearrangement joins TRBV5-1 to TRBJ2-3, with D possibly being TRBD2 (5 bases). CDR3 length: 17 residues. Germline lookup yields CDR1 SGHRS and CDR2 YFSETQ. V was pared by 0 bases and J by 6 bases, with 20 bases between. The CDR3 nucleotides are TGCGCCAGCAGCTTGGCGATATCTAGCCCACCATCCGATACGCAGTATTTT. Its translation is CASSLAISSPPSDTQYF. The variable domain in full, completed from reference TRBV5-1 and TRBJ2-3, reads KAGVTQTPRYLIKTRGQQVTLSCSPISGHRSVSWYQQTPGQGLQFLFEYFSETQRNKGNFPGRFSGRQFSNSRSEMNVSTLELGDSALYLCASSLAISSPPSDTQYFGPGTRLTVL.

The V gene is TRBV6-1, the J gene TRBJ1-5; 10 bases line up with TRBD1. With 5 bases clipped from V and 5 bases from J, the junction kept 3 bases outside the gene matches. This CDR3 has 14 amino acids. The germline V gene encodes CDR1 MNHNS and CDR2 SASEGT. CDR3: CASSWTGGDQPQHF. In DNA form, the CDR3 reads TGTGCCAGCAGTTGGACAGGGGGTGATCAGCCCCAGCATTTT.